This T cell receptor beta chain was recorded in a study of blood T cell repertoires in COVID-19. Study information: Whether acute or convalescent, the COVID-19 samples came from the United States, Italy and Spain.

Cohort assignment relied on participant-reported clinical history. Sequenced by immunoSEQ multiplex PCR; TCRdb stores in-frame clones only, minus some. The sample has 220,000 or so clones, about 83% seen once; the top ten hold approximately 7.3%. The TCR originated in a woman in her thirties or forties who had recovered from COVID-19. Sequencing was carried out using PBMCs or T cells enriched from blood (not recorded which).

This CDR3 reads CASSGQGTSYEQYF. The CDR3 DNA reads as TGCGCCAGCTCGGGACAGGGGACCTCCTACGAGCAGTACTTC. This chain links TRBV5-1 with TRBJ2-7; 10 positions match TRBD1. CDR3 length: 14 amino acids. Trimming removed 7 bases from V and 0 bases from J; junction bases left unmatched: 4. Looked up from germline, CDR1 is SGHRS and CDR2 is YFSETQ.